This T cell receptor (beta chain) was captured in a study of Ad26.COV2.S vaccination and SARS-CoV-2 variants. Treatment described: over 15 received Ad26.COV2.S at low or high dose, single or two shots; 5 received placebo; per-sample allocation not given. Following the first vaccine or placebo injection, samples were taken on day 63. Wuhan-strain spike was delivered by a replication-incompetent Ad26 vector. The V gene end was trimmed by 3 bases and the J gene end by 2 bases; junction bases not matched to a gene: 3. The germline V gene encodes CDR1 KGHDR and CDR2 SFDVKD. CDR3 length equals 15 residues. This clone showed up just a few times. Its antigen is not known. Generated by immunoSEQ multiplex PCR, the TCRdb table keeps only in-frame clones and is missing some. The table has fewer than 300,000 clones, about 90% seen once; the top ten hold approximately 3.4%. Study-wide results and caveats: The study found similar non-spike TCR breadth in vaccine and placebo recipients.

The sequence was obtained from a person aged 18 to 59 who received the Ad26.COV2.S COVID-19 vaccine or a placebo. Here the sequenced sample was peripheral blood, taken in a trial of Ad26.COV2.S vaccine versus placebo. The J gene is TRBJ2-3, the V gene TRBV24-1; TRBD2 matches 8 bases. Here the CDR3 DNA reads TGTGCCACCAGTGATCGGGGGGGCCACACAGATACGCAGTATTTT. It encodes CATSDRGGHTDTQYF.